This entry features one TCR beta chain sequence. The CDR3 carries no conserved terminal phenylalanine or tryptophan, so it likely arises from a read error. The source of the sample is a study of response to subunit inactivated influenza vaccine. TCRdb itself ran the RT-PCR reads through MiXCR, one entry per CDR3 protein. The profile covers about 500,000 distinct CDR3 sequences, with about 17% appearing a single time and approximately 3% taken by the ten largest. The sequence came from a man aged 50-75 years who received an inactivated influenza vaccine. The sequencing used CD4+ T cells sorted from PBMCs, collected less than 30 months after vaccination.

CDR3 in DNA: TGCAGCGCAACCCCCGCGGTGGCGGGATCAGAGCAGTTCTCC. Its translation: CSATPAVAGSEQFS. The chain links TRBV20-1 to TRBJ2-1, with a possible D match to TRBD2 (6 bases). The CDR3 runs 14 residues. CDR1 DFQATT and CDR2 SNEGSKA come from the germline V gene (reference sequence).